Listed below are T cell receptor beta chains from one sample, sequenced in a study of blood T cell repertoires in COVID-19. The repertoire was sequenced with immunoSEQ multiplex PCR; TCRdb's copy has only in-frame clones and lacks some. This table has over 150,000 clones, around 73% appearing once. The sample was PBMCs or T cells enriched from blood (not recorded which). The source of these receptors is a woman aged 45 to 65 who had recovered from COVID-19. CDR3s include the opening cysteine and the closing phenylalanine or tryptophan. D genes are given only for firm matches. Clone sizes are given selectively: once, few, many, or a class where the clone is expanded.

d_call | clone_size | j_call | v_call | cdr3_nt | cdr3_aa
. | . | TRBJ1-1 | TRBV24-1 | TGTGCCACCAGTGACCCGACGCGGTTTGAAGCTTTCTTT | CATSDPTRFEAFF
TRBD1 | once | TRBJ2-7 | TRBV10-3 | TGTGCCATCAGTGAGTCGTGGACAGGGAGCTCCTACGAGCAGTACTTC | CAISESWTGSSYEQYF
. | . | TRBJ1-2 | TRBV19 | TGTGCCAGTAGTATGGGGCCAGGGAGCTACACCTTC | CASSMGPGSYTF
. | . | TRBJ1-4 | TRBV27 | TGTGCCAGCGGCCGGGAGCAATCTTACCATGAAAAACTGTTTTTT | CASGREQSYHEKLFF
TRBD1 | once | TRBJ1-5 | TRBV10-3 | TGTGCCATCAGTGACTCACACAGGGGCGGGAATAGCAATCAGCCCCAGCATTTT | CAISDSHRGGNSNQPQHF
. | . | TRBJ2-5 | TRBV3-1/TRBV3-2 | TGTGCCAGCAGCGGCCAGGGGGAGACCCAGTACTTC | CASSGQGETQYF
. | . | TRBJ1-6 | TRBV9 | TGTGCCAGCAGCGGCGGAGGCCCCTATAATTCACCCCTCCACTTT | CASSGGGPYNSPLHF
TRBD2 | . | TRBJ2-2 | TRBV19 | TGTGCCAGTAGTCCCAGCGGGAGGGCCGACACCGGGGAGCTGTTTTTT | CASSPSGRADTGELFF
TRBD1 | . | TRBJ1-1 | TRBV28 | TGTGCCAGCAGTTTACCGACAGGGTTAGCTGAAGCTTTCTTT | CASSLPTGLAEAFF
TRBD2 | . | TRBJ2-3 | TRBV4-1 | TGCGCCAGCAGCCCGGGACTACTAACCACAGATACGCAGTATTTT | CASSPGLLTTDTQYF
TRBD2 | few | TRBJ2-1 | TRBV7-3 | TGTGCCAGCAGCTTACGACTAGCGGGACCCAATGAGCAGTTCTTC | CASSLRLAGPNEQFF
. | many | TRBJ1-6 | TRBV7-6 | TGTGCCAGCAGCCCCGTGGTCGGGTTGGGTGTAGGTTCACCCCTCCACTTT | CASSPVVGLGVGSPLHF
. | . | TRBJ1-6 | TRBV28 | TGTGCCAGCAGCGGGGGGAGCTCCTATAATTCACCCCTCCACTTT | CASSGGSSYNSPLHF
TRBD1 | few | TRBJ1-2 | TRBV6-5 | TGTGCCAGCAGTAGAACAGGGGGCGGGAGTGGCTACACCTTC | CASSRTGGGSGYTF
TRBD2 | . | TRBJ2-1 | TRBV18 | TGTGCCAGCTCAGAAACTAGCGGGGTCTACAATGAGCAGTTCTTC | CASSETSGVYNEQFF
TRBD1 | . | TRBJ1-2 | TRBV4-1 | TGCGCCAGCAGCCGAGCCCGGGACAGTCCCGCCACGGGGGGCTACACCTTC | CASSRARDSPATGGYTF
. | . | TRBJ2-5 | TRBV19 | TGTGCCAGTAGTATAGGAGGAGAGACCCAGTACTTC | CASSIGGETQYF
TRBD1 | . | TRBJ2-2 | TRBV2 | TGTGCCAGCAGTCAGCTACAGGGGGGGGAGCTGTTTTTT | CASSQLQGGELFF
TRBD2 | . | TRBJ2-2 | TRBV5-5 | TGTGCCAGCAGCCTTCGGGAGGCCGGGGAGCTGTTTTTT | CASSLREAGELFF
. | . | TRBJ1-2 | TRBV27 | TGTGCCAGCAGTTTAAAAGGGTTGGGCGGGGGCTACACCTTC | CASSLKGLGGGYTF